The T cell receptor beta chain under discussion was sequenced for a study of blood T cell repertoires in COVID-19. Generated by immunoSEQ multiplex PCR, the TCRdb table keeps only in-frame clones and is missing some. The table records about 180,000 clones, 70% to 85% of them present only once. This CDR3 has 13 amino acids. The V end lost 5 bases, the J end lost 4 bases, and 11 bases lay between the germline ends. Per germline, CDR1 SGHNT and CDR2 YENEEA. This TCR came from a man at least 80 years old with COVID-19, enrolled during active disease. V usage is TRBV11-3 and J usage is TRBJ1-1; D ambiguous. The specimen was peripheral blood. CDR3 sequence (DNA): TGTGCCAGCAGCACAGTAGGTTCCACTGAAGCTTTCTTT. This gives the protein CASSTVGSTEAFF.